This TCR beta chain came from a study of blood T cells in healthy people across ages. Across the study: With template switching, about one barcoded beta molecule was captured per two T cells.

It was with a sample-barcoded 5' primer and a J-beta primer mix that a second PCR of about 6 to 12 cycles was run. Each CDR3 protein gets one entry after TCRdb re-called the 5' RACE reads with MiXCR. The data hold fewer than 600,000 distinct CDR3 sequences, with roughly a quarter observed a single time. With 8 bases clipped from V and 8 bases from J, the junction kept 11 bases outside the gene matches. The CDR3 is 13 amino acids. A further study also used this sample, focusing on T cells of mothers and their children.

The chain combines TRBV12-3 or TRBV12-4 with TRBJ1-2, with 7 bases fitting TRBD1. The sample taken for sequencing was blood. The TCR originated in a boy between 2 and 10 years old in good health. The CDR3 is CASGNRQGLGYTF. CDR3 DNA sequence: TGTGCCAGCGGCAACCGACAGGGACTAGGCTACACCTTC.